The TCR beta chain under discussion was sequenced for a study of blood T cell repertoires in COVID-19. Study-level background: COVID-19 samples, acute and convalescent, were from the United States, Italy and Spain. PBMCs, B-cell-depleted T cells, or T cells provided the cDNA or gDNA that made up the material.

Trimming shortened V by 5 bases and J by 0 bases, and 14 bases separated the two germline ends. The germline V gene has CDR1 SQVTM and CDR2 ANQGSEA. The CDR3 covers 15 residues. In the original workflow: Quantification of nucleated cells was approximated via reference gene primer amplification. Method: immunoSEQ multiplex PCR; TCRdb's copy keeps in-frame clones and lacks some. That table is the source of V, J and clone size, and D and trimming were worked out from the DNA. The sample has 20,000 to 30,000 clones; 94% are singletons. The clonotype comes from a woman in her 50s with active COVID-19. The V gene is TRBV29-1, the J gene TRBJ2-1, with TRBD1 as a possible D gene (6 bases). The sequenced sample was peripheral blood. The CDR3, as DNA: TGCAGCGTTTCACCGGGGACAAGCTCCTACAATGAGCAGTTCTTC. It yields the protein CSVSPGTSSYNEQFF.